These T cell receptor beta chains were read from a single sample in a study of T-cell memory formation after mild COVID-19. TCRdb independently ran MiXCR on the 5' RACE reads; one entry per CDR3 protein. The data hold fewer than 550,000 distinct CDR3 sequences, with over 15% observed a single time. The sequenced sample was PBMCs or a T cell subset sorted from them (not recorded which). These receptors all come from an adult woman who had mild COVID-19 (a few samples of this study predate the infection). Cell type and time point are not known. The CDR3 runs from the conserved cysteine through the conserved F or W. The order of the fields is V gene, D gene, J gene, clone size, CDR3 DNA, CDR3 protein. A D gene is named only where the DNA matches it firmly. Size values are once, few and many counts, or a class for expanded clones, and some rows have none.

v_gene: TRBV7-2
d_gene: NA
j_gene: TRBJ2-1
abundance: few
CDR3nt: TGTGCCAGCAGCTTATGGGGACTGATGAATGAGCAGTTCTTC
CDR3aa: CASSLWGLMNEQFF

v_gene: TRBV4-1
d_gene: TRBD2
j_gene: TRBJ2-5
abundance: few
CDR3nt: TGCGCCAGCAGCCAAGAACTAGCGGGTTGGGAGACCCAGTACTTC
CDR3aa: CASSQELAGWETQYF

v_gene: TRBV11-3
d_gene: NA
j_gene: TRBJ2-1
abundance: few
CDR3nt: TGTGCCAGCAGCCTCCTCCGCACGGGGCATGAGCAGTTCTTC
CDR3aa: CASSLLRTGHEQFF

v_gene: TRBV20-1
d_gene: NA
j_gene: TRBJ2-5
abundance: NA
CDR3nt: TGCAGTGCTAGACACAGGGGAGGTAGAGAGACCCAGTACTTC
CDR3aa: CSARHRGGRETQYF

v_gene: TRBV9
d_gene: NA
j_gene: TRBJ1-1
abundance: NA
CDR3nt: TGTGCCAGCAGCCCGTTCGATGGGGACACTGAAGCTTTCTTT
CDR3aa: CASSPFDGDTEAFF

v_gene: TRBV18
d_gene: NA
j_gene: TRBJ2-2
abundance: few
CDR3nt: TGTGCCAGCTCACAAAACTTGGGGAGCCGGGTCGGCGGGGAGCTGTTTTTT
CDR3aa: CASSQNLGSRVGGELFF

v_gene: TRBV15
d_gene: NA
j_gene: TRBJ1-2
abundance: few
CDR3nt: TGTGCCACCAGCAGAGAGTTGACGAGGGGAAGCGACTATGGCTACACCTTC
CDR3aa: CATSRELTRGSDYGYTF

v_gene: TRBV12-3/TRBV12-4
d_gene: NA
j_gene: TRBJ2-1
abundance: few
CDR3nt: TGTGCCAGCAGTTTAGCAGGGTTCAATGAGCAGTTCTTC
CDR3aa: CASSLAGFNEQFF

v_gene: TRBV15
d_gene: TRBD1
j_gene: TRBJ1-1
abundance: NA
CDR3nt: TGTGCCACCGAATCCAGGGGGCAGTTTACTGAAGCTTTCTTT
CDR3aa: CATESRGQFTEAFF

v_gene: TRBV20-1
d_gene: TRBD2
j_gene: TRBJ2-7
abundance: few
CDR3nt: TGCAGTGCTCGCCCCCTCCGCCTAGCGGTTGGATACGAGCAGTACTTC
CDR3aa: CSARPLRLAVGYEQYF

v_gene: TRBV7-9
d_gene: NA
j_gene: TRBJ1-2
abundance: few
CDR3nt: TGTGCCAGCAGTTTACCTTTTTCCCCACCGCTGGGAGGCTATGGCTACACCTTC
CDR3aa: CASSLPFSPPLGGYGYTF

v_gene: TRBV4-1
d_gene: NA
j_gene: TRBJ2-7
abundance: NA
CDR3nt: TGCGCCAGCAGCCAAGAAGGGGGTAGGAGCGAGCAGTACTTC
CDR3aa: CASSQEGGRSEQYF

v_gene: TRBV12-3/TRBV12-4
d_gene: NA
j_gene: TRBJ2-3
abundance: NA
CDR3nt: TGTGCCAGCAGTTTGGCGGGGGCAGGAACAGATACGCAGTATTTT
CDR3aa: CASSLAGAGTDTQYF

v_gene: TRBV7-6
d_gene: TRBD2
j_gene: TRBJ2-7
abundance: few
CDR3nt: TGTGCCAGCAGCTTAGCGTGGGGAGGGAACGAGCAGTACTTC
CDR3aa: CASSLAWGGNEQYF

v_gene: TRBV5-6
d_gene: TRBD2
j_gene: TRBJ2-4
abundance: few
CDR3nt: TGTGCCAGCAGCTTGGAGGGACTAGAGCTAGCCAAAAACATTCAGTACTTC
CDR3aa: CASSLEGLELAKNIQYF

v_gene: TRBV15
d_gene: NA
j_gene: TRBJ2-1
abundance: few
CDR3nt: TGTGCCACCAGACCATCTAGCGAAAGCTCCTACAATGAGCAGTTCTTC
CDR3aa: CATRPSSESSYNEQFF

v_gene: TRBV12-3/TRBV12-4
d_gene: TRBD2
j_gene: TRBJ2-5
abundance: few
CDR3nt: TGTGCCAGCAGTTTAGCTGATAAGGAGTCTAGCGGGAGGATCAAGACCCAGTACTTC
CDR3aa: CASSLADKESSGRIKTQYF

v_gene: TRBV10-3
d_gene: NA
j_gene: TRBJ1-1
abundance: NA
CDR3nt: TGTGCCATCAGTGTCGGGTCCCCAGCTGAAGCTTTCTTT
CDR3aa: CAISVGSPAEAFF

v_gene: TRBV4-2
d_gene: NA
j_gene: TRBJ2-3
abundance: NA
CDR3nt: TGTGCCAGCAGTCAAATCCTCGGGGGCGGCACAGATACGCAGTATTTT
CDR3aa: CASSQILGGGTDTQYF

v_gene: TRBV5-6
d_gene: NA
j_gene: TRBJ2-7
abundance: NA
CDR3nt: TGTGCCAGCAGCAGACTAGGTTCCTACGAGCAGTACTTC
CDR3aa: CASSRLGSYEQYF

v_gene: TRBV5-4
d_gene: NA
j_gene: TRBJ2-2
abundance: few
CDR3nt: TGTGCCAGCAGCTTGAAGATGGAGCTGAACACCGGGGAGCTGTTTTTT
CDR3aa: CASSLKMELNTGELFF

v_gene: TRBV5-1
d_gene: NA
j_gene: TRBJ2-3
abundance: few
CDR3nt: TGCGCCAGCAGGCCGGGACAAAGCACAGATACGCAGTATTTT
CDR3aa: CASRPGQSTDTQYF

v_gene: TRBV6-5
d_gene: NA
j_gene: TRBJ2-7
abundance: NA
CDR3nt: TGTGCCAGCAGGCAATCCCGATCCCCAACCTACGAGCAGTACTTC
CDR3aa: CASRQSRSPTYEQYF

v_gene: TRBV7-6
d_gene: NA
j_gene: TRBJ1-1
abundance: NA
CDR3nt: TGTGCCAGCAGCGATCCCAGGACAGTCGTGAACACTGAAGCTTTCTTT
CDR3aa: CASSDPRTVVNTEAFF

v_gene: TRBV20-1
d_gene: NA
j_gene: TRBJ1-5
abundance: once
CDR3nt: TGCAGTGCTAGAGGGGGATTGTATCAGCCCCAGCATTTT
CDR3aa: CSARGGLYQPQHF

v_gene: TRBV12-3/TRBV12-4
d_gene: TRBD1
j_gene: TRBJ1-2
abundance: few
CDR3nt: TGTGCCAGCAACAAAGGACAGGGAAGAATTCATGGCTACACCTTC
CDR3aa: CASNKGQGRIHGYTF

v_gene: TRBV12-3/TRBV12-4
d_gene: NA
j_gene: TRBJ2-7
abundance: NA
CDR3nt: TGTGCCAGCAGTTTGATCGGTAGCGTCTACGAGCAGTACTTC
CDR3aa: CASSLIGSVYEQYF

v_gene: TRBV15
d_gene: NA
j_gene: TRBJ2-3
abundance: NA
CDR3nt: TGTGCCACCAGCAGAGTGGGCGGGACAGATACGCAGTATTTT
CDR3aa: CATSRVGGTDTQYF

v_gene: TRBV7-2
d_gene: NA
j_gene: TRBJ2-1
abundance: few
CDR3nt: TGTGCCAGCAGCTTAGCCTCGGGTAGTTTGTTCTTC
CDR3aa: CASSLASGSLFF

v_gene: TRBV20-1
d_gene: NA
j_gene: TRBJ2-5
abundance: few
CDR3nt: TGCAGTGCTCCCGAATCGGGGCGAGAGACCCAGTACTTC
CDR3aa: CSAPESGRETQYF

v_gene: TRBV20-1
d_gene: TRBD1
j_gene: TRBJ1-1
abundance: few
CDR3nt: TGCAGTGTCGGGGAGACAGGGTTTTTTGGGACTGAAGCTTTCTTT
CDR3aa: CSVGETGFFGTEAFF

v_gene: TRBV6-5
d_gene: NA
j_gene: TRBJ2-7
abundance: NA
CDR3nt: TGTGCCAGCAGTTACGGATTAGGGTTGGGCGAGCAGTACTTC
CDR3aa: CASSYGLGLGEQYF

v_gene: TRBV15
d_gene: NA
j_gene: TRBJ1-1
abundance: few
CDR3nt: TGTGCCACCAGCAGAGGTGATACTGAAGCTTTCTTT
CDR3aa: CATSRGDTEAFF

v_gene: TRBV5-5
d_gene: TRBD1
j_gene: TRBJ1-1
abundance: NA
CDR3nt: TGTGCCAGAAGCTTGCAGGGGGCGCAGGCGGGTACTGAAGCTTTCTTT
CDR3aa: CARSLQGAQAGTEAFF

v_gene: TRBV27
d_gene: NA
j_gene: TRBJ2-2
abundance: NA
CDR3nt: TGTGCCAGCAAGGCAGCACGGAACTCCGGGGAGCTGTTTTTT
CDR3aa: CASKAARNSGELFF

v_gene: TRBV6-2/TRBV6-3
d_gene: NA
j_gene: TRBJ2-5
abundance: NA
CDR3nt: TGTGCCAGCAGTAGACGAGGGACCCAGTACTTC
CDR3aa: CASSRRGTQYF

v_gene: TRBV7-9
d_gene: NA
j_gene: TRBJ2-3
abundance: once
CDR3nt: TGTGCCAGCAGCTTAGGGTGGGGCGGGGACACAGATACGCAGTATTTT
CDR3aa: CASSLGWGGDTDTQYF

v_gene: TRBV29-1
d_gene: TRBD1
j_gene: TRBJ2-7
abundance: NA
CDR3nt: TGCAGCGTTGAAGAAACGGGACAGAGTTCCTACGAGCAGTACTTC
CDR3aa: CSVEETGQSSYEQYF

v_gene: TRBV6-2/TRBV6-3
d_gene: NA
j_gene: TRBJ2-1
abundance: NA
CDR3nt: TGTGCCAGCAGTTACGACAGCTCCTACAATGAGCAGTTCTTC
CDR3aa: CASSYDSSYNEQFF

v_gene: TRBV24-1
d_gene: NA
j_gene: TRBJ2-2
abundance: NA
CDR3nt: TGTGCCACCAGTGATAGGCGGCTAGCTGAGAACACCGGGGAGCTGTTTTTT
CDR3aa: CATSDRRLAENTGELFF

v_gene: TRBV9
d_gene: TRBD2
j_gene: TRBJ2-1
abundance: NA
CDR3nt: TGTGCCAGCAGCCCTCTAGCGGGAACCTCCTACAATGAGCAGTTCTTC
CDR3aa: CASSPLAGTSYNEQFF

v_gene: TRBV4-1
d_gene: TRBD1
j_gene: TRBJ1-5
abundance: once
CDR3nt: TGCGCCAGCAGCCCAGCGGGACAGGGTAGCCAGCCCCAGCATTTT
CDR3aa: CASSPAGQGSQPQHF

v_gene: TRBV20-1
d_gene: TRBD2
j_gene: TRBJ2-1
abundance: few
CDR3nt: TGCAGTGCTACTAGCGGGAGGGATAGGAATGAGCAGTTCTTC
CDR3aa: CSATSGRDRNEQFF

v_gene: TRBV21-1
d_gene: NA
j_gene: TRBJ2-1
abundance: NA
CDR3nt: TGTGCCAGCAGCAAAGTAAGGCCCGGCGCCACTAAGCAGTTCTTC
CDR3aa: CASSKVRPGATKQFF

v_gene: TRBV15
d_gene: TRBD1
j_gene: TRBJ1-2
abundance: NA
CDR3nt: TGTGCCACCTCAGACAGGGCAATTATACCTCCTAACTATGGCTACACCTTC
CDR3aa: CATSDRAIIPPNYGYTF

v_gene: TRBV3-1
d_gene: TRBD2
j_gene: TRBJ2-7
abundance: NA
CDR3nt: TGTGCCAGCAGCCAAGGGCTCCCCTCGGGGGGCTACGAGCAGTACTTC
CDR3aa: CASSQGLPSGGYEQYF

v_gene: TRBV5-1
d_gene: NA
j_gene: TRBJ2-1
abundance: few
CDR3nt: TGCGCCAGCAGCCAAGAAAATACTAACTACAATGAGCAGTTCTTC
CDR3aa: CASSQENTNYNEQFF

v_gene: TRBV20-1
d_gene: NA
j_gene: TRBJ1-2
abundance: NA
CDR3nt: TGCAGTGCTAGAGACGGGGCAAGGCCAGGGGACTATGGCTACACCTTC
CDR3aa: CSARDGARPGDYGYTF

v_gene: TRBV20-1
d_gene: TRBD2
j_gene: TRBJ2-1
abundance: NA
CDR3nt: TGCAGTGCTAGAGCCACTAGCGGGAAAAACAATGAGCAGTTCTTC
CDR3aa: CSARATSGKNNEQFF

v_gene: TRBV6-6
d_gene: TRBD2
j_gene: TRBJ2-3
abundance: NA
CDR3nt: TGTGCCAGCAGACCTAGCGGGAGTGGCACAGATACGCAGTATTTT
CDR3aa: CASRPSGSGTDTQYF

v_gene: TRBV12-3/TRBV12-4
d_gene: NA
j_gene: TRBJ2-7
abundance: many
CDR3nt: TGTGCCAGCAGCCGGGACGCCGTCCACGAGCAGTACTTC
CDR3aa: CASSRDAVHEQYF

v_gene: TRBV28
d_gene: TRBD1
j_gene: TRBJ2-7
abundance: few
CDR3nt: TGTGCCAGCAGTCCGTCAGGGGGACCTTTTAGTGCCTACGAGCAGTACTTC
CDR3aa: CASSPSGGPFSAYEQYF

v_gene: TRBV7-8
d_gene: NA
j_gene: TRBJ2-7
abundance: few
CDR3nt: TGTGCCAGCAGCACTAGAAACCCCTACGAGCAGTACTTC
CDR3aa: CASSTRNPYEQYF

v_gene: TRBV12-3/TRBV12-4
d_gene: TRBD1
j_gene: TRBJ1-1
abundance: NA
CDR3nt: TGTGCCAGCAGATTACAGGGGGCTACTGAAGCTTTCTTT
CDR3aa: CASRLQGATEAFF